Below are 9 T cell receptor beta chains sequenced from a single sample in a study of Graves' ophthalmopathy and Graves' hyperthyroidism. The authors amplified TCR beta CDR3 regions from RNA transcripts. RT-PCR with HTBI primers came first, then second-round multiplex PCR. A single record per CDR3 protein comes from TCRdb applying MiXCR to the multiplex PCR reads. The table lists fewer than 250,000 distinct CDR3 sequences, 25% to 30% of them singletons, with around 10% in the top ten. Input material: peripheral blood. Receptors were obtained from a middle-aged man with Graves' ophthalmopathy.

The CDR3 sequence is CASSPQNRGGRAGELFF. The CDR3 bases are TGTGCCAGCAGCCCCCAGAACAGGGGGGGTAGGGCCGGGGAGCTGTTTTTT. The chain recombines TRBV11-2 with TRBJ2-2; a possible D gene is TRBD1 (8 bases). Germline V gene sequence: CDR1 SGHAT, CDR2 FQNNGV. V dropped 5 bases and J dropped 6 bases, with 22 bases sitting between them. The CDR3 spans 17 residues.

With regard to this clonotype: This may be a read error: a much more frequent sequence differs by one nucleotide. This chain connects TRBV3-1 to TRBJ2-7; TRBD1 agrees at 10 bases. CDR1 and CDR2 from the germline V gene are LGHDT and YNNKEL (reference sequence). V gave up 1 base and J gave up 4 bases; unmatched junction bases: 1. This CDR3 region has 14 residues. The CDR3 here is CASSQGTGGYEQYF. The CDR3 bases are TGTGCCAGCAGCCAAGGGACAGGGGGGTACGAGCAGTACTTC.

J is TRBJ2-7 and V is TRBV18; TRBD1 matches 8 bases. The junction had 10 bases not matched to a gene; V was cut back by 2 bases and J by 4 bases. This CDR3 contains 16 residues. CDR1 is KGHSH, CDR2 LQKENI, per germline. The CDR3 here is CASSPNGTGVFYEQYF. The DNA for the CDR3 is TGTGCCAGCTCACCAAACGGGACAGGCGTATTTTACGAGCAGTACTTC.

Many counts were recorded for this clonotype. The chain uses TRBV11-2 and TRBJ1-2; D is undetermined. CDR1 and CDR2 from the germline V gene are SGHAT and FQNNGV. Trimming shortened V by 5 bases and J by 7 bases, and 14 bases separated the two germline ends. The CDR3 loop spans 13 amino acids. The CDR3 protein is CASSADRYGGYTF. In nucleotides, the CDR3 is TGTGCCAGCAGCGCAGACCGGTACGGTGGCTACACCTTC.

This clonotype was recorded many times. The V and J genes are TRBV5-6 and TRBJ2-7, with a weak D call TRBD2 (5 bases). With 5 bases removed from V and 2 bases from J, the gap between germline ends came to 14 bases. The length of the CDR3 is 14 residues. Germline CDR1 reads SGHDT; CDR2 reads YYEEEE. CDR3 region: CASSRGPGTYEQYF. CDR3 bases: TGTGCCAGCAGTCGGGGTCCCGGTACCTACGAGCAGTACTTC.

This clonotype occurred many times. This could be a read error, since a much larger clone is one nucleotide away. The genes are TRBV28 and TRBJ1-5; D is unresolved. The V gene's germline CDR1 is MDHEN and CDR2 SYDVKM. Deletions cut 5 bases from V and 7 bases from J, with 21 bases between. The CDR3 loop spans 16 amino acids. CDR3 nucleotide sequence: TGTGCCAGCAGTAAATTAACTACACACGTAAAACAGCCCCAGCATTTT. Its protein is CASSKLTTHVKQPQHF.

In its sample, this clonotype was seen many times. This chain joins TRBV12-3 or TRBV12-4 and TRBJ1-6, with a tentative D call TRBD1 (5 bases). This CDR3 is 14 amino acids long. Trimming stripped 2 bases from V and 9 bases from J, with 11 bases between. In DNA, the CDR3 is TGTGCCAGCAGTTTATCGGGGGTTGGTTCACCCCTCCACTTT. Translated: CASSLSGVGSPLHF.

This clonotype has a count of ten or more. The chain links TRBV7-2 to TRBJ1-3; D is uncertain. Germline CDR1 reads SGHTA; CDR2 reads FQGNSA. The CDR3 sequence is 13 residues long. The V gene lost 1 base and the J gene lost 3 bases, with 4 bases spanning the gap. CDR3 loop: CASSLGIGNTIYF. DNA for the CDR3: TGTGCCAGCAGCTTAGGCATTGGAAACACCATATATTTT.

Here the CDR3 DNA reads TGTGCCAGCAGTCCCCTGACAGGGGGCTACGAGCAGTACTTC. This translates into CASSPLTGGYEQYF. This rearrangement joins TRBV27 to TRBJ2-7, with 9 bases identical to TRBD1. V dropped 5 bases and J dropped 3; count of bases not matched to a gene: 5. CDR3 length: 14 residues. The germline CDR1 and CDR2 sequences are MNHEY and SMNVEV (reference sequence).